This T cell receptor (beta chain) was sequenced for a study of Graves' ophthalmopathy and Graves' hyperthyroidism. For repertoire sequencing, the TCR beta CDR3 regions were amplified from RNA transcripts. Amplification began with first-round RT-PCR using HTBI primers, then second-round multiplex PCR was performed. TCRdb processed the multiplex PCR reads anew with MiXCR; each CDR3 protein has one entry. The table records about 210,000 distinct CDR3 sequences, under 30% of them present only once. The CDR3 has 16 residues. V was shortened by 0 bases and J by 4 bases, with 15 bases between the two germline ends. The germline V gene has CDR1 LNHNV and CDR2 YYDKDF (reference sequence).

Sequencing was done on a sample of peripheral blood. The sequence derives from a man in his forties or fifties with Graves' ophthalmopathy. The V call is TRBV15, the J call TRBJ2-5; D unclear. The DNA for the CDR3 is TGTGCCACCAGCAGAGATCGACCCGGGTCTGGAGAGACCCAGTACTTC. It specifies CATSRDRPGSGETQYF.